The present T cell receptor beta chain was sequenced within a study of PD-1 blockade in classical Hodgkin lymphoma. Germline V gene sequence: CDR1 SGHAT, CDR2 FQNNGV. The CDR3 loop spans 13 amino acids. V lost 11 bases and J lost 1, with 14 bases in between. TCRdb keeps only in-frame clones here, not all; method: immunoSEQ multiplex PCR. The table has 100,000 or so clones, around 89% seen once. Each patient experienced a relapse that followed autologous stem cell transplantation, and brentuximab vedotin exposure varied. Material: peripheral blood mononuclear cells (PBMCs), obtained before the second cycle of nivolumab. The chain is built from TRBV11-2 and TRBJ1-1, with TRBD1 as a possible D gene (6 bases). This TCR was sampled from a human donor with classical Hodgkin lymphoma. CDR3: CAGDGTPNTEAFF. The CDR3 coding sequence is TGTGCCGGCGACGGGACACCGAACACTGAAGCTTTCTTT.